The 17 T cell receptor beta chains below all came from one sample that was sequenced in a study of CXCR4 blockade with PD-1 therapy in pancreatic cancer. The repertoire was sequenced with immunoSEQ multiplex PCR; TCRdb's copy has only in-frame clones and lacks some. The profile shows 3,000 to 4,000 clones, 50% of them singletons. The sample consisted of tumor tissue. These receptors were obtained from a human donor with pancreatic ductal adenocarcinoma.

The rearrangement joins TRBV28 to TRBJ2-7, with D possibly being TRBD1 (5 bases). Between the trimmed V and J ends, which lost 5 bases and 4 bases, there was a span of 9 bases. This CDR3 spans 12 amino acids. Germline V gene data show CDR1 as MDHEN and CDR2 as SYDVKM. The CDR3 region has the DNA TGTGCCAGCAGTCAGGGATGGTACGAGCAGTACTTC. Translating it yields CASSQGWYEQYF.

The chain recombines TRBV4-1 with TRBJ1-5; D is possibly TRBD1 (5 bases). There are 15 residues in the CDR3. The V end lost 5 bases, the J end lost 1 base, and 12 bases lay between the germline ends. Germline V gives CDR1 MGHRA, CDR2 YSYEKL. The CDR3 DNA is TGCGCCAGCAGCTCATACCGGGACAGCAATCAGCCCCAGCATTTT. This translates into CASSSYRDSNQPQHF.

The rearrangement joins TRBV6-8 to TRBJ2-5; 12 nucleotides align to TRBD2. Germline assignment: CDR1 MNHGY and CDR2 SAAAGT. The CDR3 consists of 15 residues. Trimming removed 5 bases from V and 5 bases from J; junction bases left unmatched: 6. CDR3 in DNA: TGTGCCAGCAGTACAACCGGGACTAGCGGGGAGACCCAGTACTTC. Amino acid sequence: CASSTTGTSGETQYF.

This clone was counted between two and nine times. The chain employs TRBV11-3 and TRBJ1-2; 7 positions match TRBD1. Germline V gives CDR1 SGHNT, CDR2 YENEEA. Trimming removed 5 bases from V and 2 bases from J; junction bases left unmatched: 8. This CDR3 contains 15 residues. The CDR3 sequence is CASSPGTVYNYGYTF. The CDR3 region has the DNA TGTGCCAGCAGCCCCGGGACAGTTTACAACTATGGCTACACCTTC. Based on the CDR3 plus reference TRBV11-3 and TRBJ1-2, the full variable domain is EAGVVQSPRYKIIEKKQPVAFWCNPISGHNTLYWYLQNLGQGPELLIRYENEEAVDDSQLPKDRFSAERLKGVDSTLKIQPAELGDSAVYLCASSPGTVYNYGYTFGSGTRLTVV.

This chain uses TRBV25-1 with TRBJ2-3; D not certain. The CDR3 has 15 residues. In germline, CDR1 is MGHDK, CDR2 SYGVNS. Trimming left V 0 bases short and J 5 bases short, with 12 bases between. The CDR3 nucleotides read TGTGCCAGCAGTGAATACCGGTTGAGTGGAGATACGCAGTATTTT. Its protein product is CASSEYRLSGDTQYF.

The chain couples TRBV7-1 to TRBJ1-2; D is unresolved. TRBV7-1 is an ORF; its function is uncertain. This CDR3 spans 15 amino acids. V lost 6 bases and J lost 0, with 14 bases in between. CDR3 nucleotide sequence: TGTGCCAGCAGTCTACTTGTTACAGCTAACTATGGCTACACCTTC. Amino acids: CASSLLVTANYGYTF.

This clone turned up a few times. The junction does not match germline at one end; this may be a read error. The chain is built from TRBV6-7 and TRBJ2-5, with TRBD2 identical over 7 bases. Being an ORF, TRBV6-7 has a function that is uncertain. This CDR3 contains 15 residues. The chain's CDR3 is CTSSHAAGELETQYF. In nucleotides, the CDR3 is TGTACCAGCAGTCATGCGGCGGGAGAGCTAGAGACCCAGTACTTC.

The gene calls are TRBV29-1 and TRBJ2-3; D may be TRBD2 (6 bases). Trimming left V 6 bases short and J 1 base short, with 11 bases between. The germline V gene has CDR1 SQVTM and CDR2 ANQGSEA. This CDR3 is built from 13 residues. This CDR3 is CSVDRRGTDTQYF. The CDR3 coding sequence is TGCAGCGTAGATAGGAGGGGCACAGATACGCAGTATTTT.

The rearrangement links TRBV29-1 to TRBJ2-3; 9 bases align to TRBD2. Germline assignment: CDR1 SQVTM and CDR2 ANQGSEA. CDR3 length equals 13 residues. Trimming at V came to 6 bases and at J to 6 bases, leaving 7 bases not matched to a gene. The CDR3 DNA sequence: TGCAGCGTGCGATTAGCGGGAGCTGATACGCAGTATTTT. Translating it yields CSVRLAGADTQYF.

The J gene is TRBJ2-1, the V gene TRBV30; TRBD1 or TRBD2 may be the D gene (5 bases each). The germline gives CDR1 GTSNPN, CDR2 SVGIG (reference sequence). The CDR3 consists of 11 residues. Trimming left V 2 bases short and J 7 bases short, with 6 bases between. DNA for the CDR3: TGTGCCTGGAGTTGGGGGAATGAGCAGTTCTTC. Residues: CAWSWGNEQFF. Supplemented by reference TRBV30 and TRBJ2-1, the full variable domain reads SQTIHQWPATLVQPVGSPLSLECTVEGTSNPNLYWYRQAAGRGLQLLFYSVGIGQISSEVPQNLSASRPQDRQFILSSKKLLLSDSGFYLCAWSWGNEQFFGPGTRLTVL.

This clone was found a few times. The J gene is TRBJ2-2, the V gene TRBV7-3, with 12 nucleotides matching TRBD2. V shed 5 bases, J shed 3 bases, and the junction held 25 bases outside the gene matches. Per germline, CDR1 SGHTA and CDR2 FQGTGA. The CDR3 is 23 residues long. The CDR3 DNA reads TGTGCCAGCAGCCTAAGTGTATCCGTCAGGGAAACGACTAGCGGGAGCTACACCGGGGAGCTGTTTTTT. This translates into CASSLSVSVRETTSGSYTGELFF.

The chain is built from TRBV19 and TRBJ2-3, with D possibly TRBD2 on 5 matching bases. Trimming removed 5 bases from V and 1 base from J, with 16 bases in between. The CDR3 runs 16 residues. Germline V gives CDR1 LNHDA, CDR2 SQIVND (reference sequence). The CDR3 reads CASSASSGRRTDTQYF. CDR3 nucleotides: TGTGCCAGTAGTGCGTCGAGCGGAAGACGCACAGATACGCAGTATTTT.

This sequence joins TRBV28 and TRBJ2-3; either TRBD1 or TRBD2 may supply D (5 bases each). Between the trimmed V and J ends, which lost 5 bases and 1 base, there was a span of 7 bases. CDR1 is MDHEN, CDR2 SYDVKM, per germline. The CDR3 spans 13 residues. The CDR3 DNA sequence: TGTGCCAGCAGTAGAGGGGGCACAGATACGCAGTATTTT. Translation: CASSRGGTDTQYF.

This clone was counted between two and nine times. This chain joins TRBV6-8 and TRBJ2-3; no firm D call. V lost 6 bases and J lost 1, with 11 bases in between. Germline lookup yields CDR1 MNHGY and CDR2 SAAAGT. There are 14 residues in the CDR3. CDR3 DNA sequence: TGTGCCAGCAGGGTTCAAGGTGGCACAGATACGCAGTATTTT. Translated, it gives CASRVQGGTDTQYF.

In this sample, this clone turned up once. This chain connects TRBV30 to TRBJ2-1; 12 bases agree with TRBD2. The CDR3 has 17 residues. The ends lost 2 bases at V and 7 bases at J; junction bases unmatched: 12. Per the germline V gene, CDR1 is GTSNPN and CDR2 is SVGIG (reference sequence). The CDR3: CAWSHDLTSGSGNEQFF. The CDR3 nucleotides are TGTGCCTGGAGTCATGACTTGACTAGCGGGAGTGGTAATGAGCAGTTCTTC.

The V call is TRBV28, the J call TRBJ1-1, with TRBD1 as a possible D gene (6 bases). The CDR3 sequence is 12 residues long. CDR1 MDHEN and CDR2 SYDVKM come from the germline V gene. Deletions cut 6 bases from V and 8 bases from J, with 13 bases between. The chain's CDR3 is CASSQRGTEAFF. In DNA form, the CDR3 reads TGTGCCAGCAGCCAAAGGGGGACGGAAGCTTTCTTT.

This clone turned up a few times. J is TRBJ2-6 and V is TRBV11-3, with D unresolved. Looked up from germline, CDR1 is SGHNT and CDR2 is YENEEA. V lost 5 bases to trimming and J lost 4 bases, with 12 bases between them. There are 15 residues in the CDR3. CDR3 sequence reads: CASSGVGSGANVLTF. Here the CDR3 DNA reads TGTGCCAGCAGCGGCGTAGGGTCAGGGGCCAACGTCCTGACTTTC.